The clone carrying this T cell receptor (beta chain) occurred a few times. Its specificity is not known. This sample is drawn from a study of cytomegalovirus exposure and HLA in healthy donors. PCR involved 60 Vbeta and 13 Jbeta primers. Profiled with immunoSEQ multiplex PCR; TCRdb holds only in-frame clones, not every one. The table shows 190,000 or so clones, with roughly 78% occurring only once. Overall study findings and caveats: Later analysis showed TCR association rates varying by HLA locus, highest for DRB1 and lowest for HLA-C.

V lost 6 bases, J lost 1 base, and 6 bases stayed unmatched. Germline values: CDR1 SGHTA, CDR2 FQGNSA. CDR3 size: 15 residues. Healthy bone marrow donors made up the cohort. The chain uses TRBV7-2 and TRBJ1-3; 7 bases map to TRBD1. Sequencing input: PBMCs. The origin of this receptor is a girl aged 10 to 17 in good health and CMV-seropositive. The CDR3 DNA follows: TGTGCCAGCAGGAAAGGGGGCCTATCTGGAAACACCATATATTTT. It is translated as CASRKGGLSGNTIYF.